The clone carrying this T cell receptor beta chain was detected a few times. TCRdb's copy holds only in-frame clones and misses some; the assay was immunoSEQ multiplex PCR. This repertoire shows 110,000 or so clones, roughly nine tenths found once; its top ten account for roughly 3%. This sample is part of a study of T cell responses to AZD1222 COVID-19 vaccine. CDR1 and CDR2 (germline): SGHRS, YFSETQ. This CDR3 spans 14 amino acids. Between the trimmed V and J ends, which lost 4 bases and 3 bases, there was a span of 13 bases. The chain has TRBV5-1 and TRBJ1-2; D is possibly TRBD1 (5 bases). Source: peripheral blood, taken on day 0 of MenACWY control vaccination. This sequence was found in an adult in good health. CDR3 sequence (DNA): TGCGCCAGCAGCCCGGGGTGGGGGGACTATGGCTACACCTTC. The encoded protein is CASSPGWGDYGYTF.